This passage covers 15 T cell receptor beta chains from one sample sequenced in a study of response to subunit inactivated influenza vaccine. TCRdb recomputed calls from the RT-PCR reads with MiXCR, one row per CDR3 protein. This sample has about 780,000 distinct CDR3 sequences, with approximately 17% found just once. The material sequenced was PBMCs from blood, taken 5 days after vaccination. The receptor source for this set is a man aged 45-65 years who received an inactivated influenza vaccine.

The sample holds a few counts of this clonotype. V usage is TRBV24-1 and J usage is TRBJ2-3, with a possible D match to TRBD1 (5 bases). This CDR3 comprises 15 residues. The V end was cut by 2 bases, the J end by 2 bases, with 10 bases between. CDR1 is KGHDR, CDR2 SFDVKD, per germline. CDR3 in amino acids: CATSDWGRDTDTQYF. The CDR3 DNA follows: TGTGCCACCAGTGATTGGGGCAGGGACACAGATACGCAGTATTTT.

The rearrangement links TRBV7-9 to TRBJ1-2, with TRBD1 matching over 10 bases. CDR3 length: 17 residues. V dropped 4 bases and J dropped 7; count of bases not matched to a gene: 15. From germline, CDR1 is SEHNR and CDR2 FQNEAQ (reference sequence). This CDR3 is CASSSIHTGTGVSGYTF. CDR3 in DNA: TGTGCCAGCAGCTCTATACACACCGGGACAGGGGTCTCTGGCTACACCTTC.

The rearrangement uses TRBV14 and TRBJ2-2, with D unresolved. The CDR3 totals 15 residues. Germline CDR1 SGHDN, CDR2 FVKESK. Trimming shortened V by 4 bases and J by 0 bases, and 9 bases separated the two germline ends. DNA of the CDR3: TGTGCCAGCAGCCGCTGGGCGGCGAACACCGGGGAGCTGTTTTTT. It specifies CASSRWAANTGELFF.

The chain carries TRBV5-1 and TRBJ1-2; D gene ambiguous. Germline V gene data show CDR1 as SGHRS and CDR2 as YFSETQ. V lost 2 bases, J lost 3 bases, and 14 bases lay in between. The CDR3 totals 15 residues. DNA for the CDR3: TGCGCCAGCAGCTTAGAGCCGTCGGGGTACTATGGCTACACCTTC. Translation gives CASSLEPSGYYGYTF.

The sample holds a few counts of this clonotype. The chain combines TRBV20-1 with TRBJ2-7, with 9 bases fitting TRBD1. Germline-derived CDR1 and CDR2 are DFQATT and SNEGSKA (reference sequence). This CDR3 has 13 amino acids. The V gene end was trimmed by 5 bases and the J gene end by 2 bases; junction bases not matched to a gene: 4. In DNA form, the CDR3 reads TGCAGTGCTGGACAGGGGTCTGCCTACGAGCAGTACTTC. It yields the protein CSAGQGSAYEQYF.

The chain joins TRBV30 to TRBJ1-1; D remains unclear. Germline V gene lookup returns CDR1 GTSNPN and CDR2 SVGIG (reference sequence). The length of the CDR3 is 11 residues. V was trimmed by 2 bases and J by 4 bases, leaving 5 bases between them. CDR3 sequence (DNA): TGTGCCTGGAGTCGAGTCACTGAAGCTTTCTTT. It translates to CAWSRVTEAFF. Looking up the rest from reference TRBV30 and TRBJ1-1 gives the full variable domain: SQTIHQWPATLVQPVGSPLSLECTVEGTSNPNLYWYRQAAGRGLQLLFYSVGIGQISSEVPQNLSASRPQDRQFILSSKKLLLSDSGFYLCAWSRVTEAFFGQGTRLTVV.

The rearrangement joins TRBV20-1 to TRBJ1-2, with TRBD1 identical over 8 bases. The CDR3 is 13 amino acids. The germline V gene has CDR1 DFQATT and CDR2 SNEGSKA (reference sequence). Trimming at V came to 2 bases and at J to 5 bases, leaving 4 bases not matched to a gene. The CDR3 region is CSARSDREYGYTF. In DNA, the CDR3 is TGCAGTGCTAGATCGGACAGGGAATATGGCTACACCTTC.

This clonotype has a handful of counts. The chain recombines TRBV6-2 or TRBV6-3 with TRBJ2-1; 9 bases are shared with TRBD1. The CDR3 covers 15 residues. J lost 2 bases, V lost 4 bases, and 3 bases had no gene match. Germline CDR1 and CDR2: MNHEY and SVGEGT. CDR3 sequence reads: CASSFRTGAYNEQFF. The CDR3 DNA reads as TGTGCCAGCAGTTTTCGGACAGGGGCCTACAATGAGCAGTTCTTC.

The rearrangement joins TRBV5-1 to TRBJ2-3, with 8 bases aligning to TRBD2. This CDR3 is built from 14 residues. J gave up 4 bases and V 6 bases, and 7 bases lay outside the gene matches. CDR1 and CDR2 from the germline V gene are SGHRS and YFSETQ. The CDR3 loop is CASNRGGSADTQYF. CDR3 DNA: TGCGCCAGCAATCGCGGGGGGAGCGCAGATACGCAGTATTTT.

This clonotype occurred a few times. The chain is built from TRBV5-5 and TRBJ2-1, with D possibly being TRBD2 (6 bases). The V gene's germline CDR1 is SGHKS and CDR2 YYEKEE (reference sequence). With 4 bases removed from V and 0 bases from J, the gap between germline ends came to 14 bases. The CDR3 has 16 amino acids. The CDR3 is CASSRDTGVSYNEQFF. In DNA, the CDR3 is TGTGCCAGCAGCCGTGATACGGGGGTCTCCTACAATGAGCAGTTCTTC.

This clonotype was observed many times. The chain combines TRBV7-2 with TRBJ2-1; either TRBD1 or TRBD2 may fit D (5 bases each). The CDR3 spans 14 residues. Trimming took 5 bases from V and 6 from J, leaving 14 bases between them. Germline CDR1 and CDR2: SGHTA and FQGNSA. CDR3 bases: TGTGCCAGCAGCCTTCCTAAGGGGAGCAATGAGCAGTTCTTC. It codes for CASSLPKGSNEQFF.

This clonotype has at least ten counts. This chain links TRBV5-1 with TRBJ2-6; the D is unclear. Germline V lookup: CDR1 SGHRS, CDR2 YFSETQ. V gave up 3 bases and J gave up 3 bases, with 7 bases separating them. CDR3 length: 14 amino acids. The CDR3 bases are TGCGCCAGCAGCTCTTGGGTTGGGGCCAACGTCCTGACTTTC. It specifies CASSSWVGANVLTF.

CDR3 in DNA: TGTGCCAGCAGGCCCCTGGGGCCCCACTACAATGAGCAGTTCTTC. Amino acids: CASRPLGPHYNEQFF. The V gene is TRBV7-9, the J gene TRBJ2-1, with D possibly being TRBD1 (5 bases). Between the trimmed V and J ends, which lost 6 bases and 3 bases, there was a span of 15 bases. CDR1 SEHNR and CDR2 FQNEAQ come from the germline V gene (reference sequence). The CDR3 has 15 amino acids.

The chain employs TRBV4-3 and TRBJ2-6; 9 nucleotides agree with TRBD1. The CDR3 runs 17 residues. Germline V gene data show CDR1 as LGHNA and CDR2 as YSLEER. V lost 4 bases, J lost 0 bases, and 4 bases stayed unmatched. CDR3 nucleotides: TGCGCCAGCAGCCGGGGACAGGGTAGCTCTGGGGCCAACGTCCTGACTTTC. Translation: CASSRGQGSSGANVLTF.

This clonotype appeared a few times. The chain couples TRBV24-1 to TRBJ2-3; TRBD1 agrees at 10 bases. Germline V gene lookup returns CDR1 KGHDR and CDR2 SFDVKD. This CDR3 spans 16 amino acids. With V trimmed by 3 bases and J by 5 bases, 7 bases remained unmatched. CDR3 DNA sequence: TGTGCCACCAGTGATAATATGGGACAGGGGATAGATACGCAGTATTTT. Translation gives CATSDNMGQGIDTQYF.